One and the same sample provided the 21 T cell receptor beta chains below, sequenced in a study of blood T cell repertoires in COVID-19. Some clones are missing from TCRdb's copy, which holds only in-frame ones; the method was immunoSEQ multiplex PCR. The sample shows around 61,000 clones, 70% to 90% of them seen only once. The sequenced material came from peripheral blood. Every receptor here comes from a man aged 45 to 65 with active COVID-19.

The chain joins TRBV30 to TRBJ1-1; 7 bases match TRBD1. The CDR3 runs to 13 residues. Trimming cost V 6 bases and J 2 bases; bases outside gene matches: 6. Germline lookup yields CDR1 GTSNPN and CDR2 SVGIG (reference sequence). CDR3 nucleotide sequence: TGTGCCTGTATCTGGGACAGTAACACTGAAGCTTTCTTT. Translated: CACIWDSNTEAFF.

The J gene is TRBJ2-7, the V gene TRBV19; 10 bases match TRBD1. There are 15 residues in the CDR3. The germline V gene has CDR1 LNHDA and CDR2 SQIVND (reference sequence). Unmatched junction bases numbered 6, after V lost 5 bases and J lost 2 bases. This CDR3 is CASSQDRGSPYEQYF. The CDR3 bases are TGTGCCAGTAGTCAGGACAGGGGGAGCCCCTACGAGCAGTACTTC. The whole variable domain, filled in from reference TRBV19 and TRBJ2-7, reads DGGITQSPKYLFRKEGQNVTLSCEQNLNHDAMYWYRQDPGQGLRLIYYSQIVNDFQKGDIAEGYSVSREKKESFPLTVTSAQKNPTAFYLCASSQDRGSPYEQYFGPGTRLTVT.

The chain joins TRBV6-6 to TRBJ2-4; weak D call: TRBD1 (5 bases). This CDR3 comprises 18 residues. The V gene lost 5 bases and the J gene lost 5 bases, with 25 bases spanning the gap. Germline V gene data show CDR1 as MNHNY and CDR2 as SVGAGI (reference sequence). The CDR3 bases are TGTGCCAGCAGTCCCGCCCGACAGACTCCTCGGTACCAAAACATTCAGTACTTC. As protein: CASSPARQTPRYQNIQYF.

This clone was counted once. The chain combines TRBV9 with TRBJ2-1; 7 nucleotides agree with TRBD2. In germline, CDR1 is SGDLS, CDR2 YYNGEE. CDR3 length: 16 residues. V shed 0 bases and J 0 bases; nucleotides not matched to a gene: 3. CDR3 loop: CASSVAGGSSYNEQFF. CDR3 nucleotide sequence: TGTGCCAGCAGCGTAGCCGGGGGGAGCTCCTACAATGAGCAGTTCTTC.

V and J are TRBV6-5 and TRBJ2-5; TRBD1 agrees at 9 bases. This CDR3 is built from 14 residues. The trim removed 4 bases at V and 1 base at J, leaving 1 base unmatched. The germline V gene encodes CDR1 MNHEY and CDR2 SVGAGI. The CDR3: CASSSTGGQETQYF. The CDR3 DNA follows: TGTGCCAGCAGTTCGACAGGGGGCCAAGAGACCCAGTACTTC.

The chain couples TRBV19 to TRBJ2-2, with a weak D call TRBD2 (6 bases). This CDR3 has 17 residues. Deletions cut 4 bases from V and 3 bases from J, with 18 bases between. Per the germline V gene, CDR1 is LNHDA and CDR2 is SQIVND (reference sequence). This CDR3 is CASSTPRSGGDTGELFF. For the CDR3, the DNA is TGTGCCAGTAGTACCCCCCGTAGCGGCGGCGACACCGGGGAGCTGTTTTTT. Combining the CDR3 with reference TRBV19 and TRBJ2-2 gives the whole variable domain DGGITQSPKYLFRKEGQNVTLSCEQNLNHDAMYWYRQDPGQGLRLIYYSQIVNDFQKGDIAEGYSVSREKKESFPLTVTSAQKNPTAFYLCASSTPRSGGDTGELFFGEGSRLTVL.

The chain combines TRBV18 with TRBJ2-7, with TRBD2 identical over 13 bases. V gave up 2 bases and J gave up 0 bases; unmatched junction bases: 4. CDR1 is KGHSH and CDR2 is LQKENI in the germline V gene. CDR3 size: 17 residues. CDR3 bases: TGTGCCAGCTCACCAACTAGCGGGGGGGGGAGCTCCTACGAGCAGTACTTC. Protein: CASSPTSGGGSSYEQYF.

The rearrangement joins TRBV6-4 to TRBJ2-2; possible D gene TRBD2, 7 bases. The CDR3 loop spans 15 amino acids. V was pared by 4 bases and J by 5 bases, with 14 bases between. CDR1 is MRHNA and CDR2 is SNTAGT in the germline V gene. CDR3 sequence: CASSATGRGTGELFF. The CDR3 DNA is TGTGCCAGCAGTGCCACAGGGAGGGGAACCGGGGAGCTGTTTTTT.

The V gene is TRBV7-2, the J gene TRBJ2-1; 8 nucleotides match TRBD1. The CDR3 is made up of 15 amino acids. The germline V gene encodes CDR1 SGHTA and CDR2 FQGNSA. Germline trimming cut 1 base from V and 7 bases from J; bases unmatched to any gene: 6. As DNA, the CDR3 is TGTGCCAGCAGCTTAGAGGACAGGGTCAGGAATGAGCAGTTCTTC. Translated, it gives CASSLEDRVRNEQFF.

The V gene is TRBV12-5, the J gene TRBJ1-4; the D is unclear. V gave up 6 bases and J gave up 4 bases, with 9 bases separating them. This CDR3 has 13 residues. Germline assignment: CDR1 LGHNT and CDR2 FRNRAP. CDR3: CASGPGINEKLFF. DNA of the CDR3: TGTGCTAGTGGCCCGGGGATTAATGAAAAACTGTTTTTT.

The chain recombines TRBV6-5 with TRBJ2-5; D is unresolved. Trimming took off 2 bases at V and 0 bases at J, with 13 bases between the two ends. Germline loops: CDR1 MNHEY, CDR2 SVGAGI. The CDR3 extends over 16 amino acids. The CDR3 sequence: CASSYGWAEYQETQYF. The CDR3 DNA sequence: TGTGCCAGCAGTTACGGGTGGGCCGAGTACCAAGAGACCCAGTACTTC.

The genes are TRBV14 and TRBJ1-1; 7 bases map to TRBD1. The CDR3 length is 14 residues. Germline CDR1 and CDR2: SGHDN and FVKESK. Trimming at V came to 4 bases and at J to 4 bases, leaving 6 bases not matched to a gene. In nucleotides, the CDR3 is TGTGCCAGCAGCCGGTACCACAGGGGCACTGAAGCTTTCTTT. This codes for CASSRYHRGTEAFF.

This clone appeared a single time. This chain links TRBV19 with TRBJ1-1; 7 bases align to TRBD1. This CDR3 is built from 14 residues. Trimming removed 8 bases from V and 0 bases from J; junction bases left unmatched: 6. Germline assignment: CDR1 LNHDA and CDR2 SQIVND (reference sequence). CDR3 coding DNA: TGTGCCAGTGGAGACAGGGCAATGAACACTGAAGCTTTCTTT. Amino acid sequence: CASGDRAMNTEAFF.

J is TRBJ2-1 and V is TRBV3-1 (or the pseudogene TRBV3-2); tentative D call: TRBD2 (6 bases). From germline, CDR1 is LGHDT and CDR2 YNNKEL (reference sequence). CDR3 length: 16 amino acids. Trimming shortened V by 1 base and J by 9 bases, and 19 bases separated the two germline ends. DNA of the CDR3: TGTGCCAGCAGCCAAGGGGAATGCGGGGAGAGGGGTGAGCAGTTCTTC. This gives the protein CASSQGECGERGEQFF.

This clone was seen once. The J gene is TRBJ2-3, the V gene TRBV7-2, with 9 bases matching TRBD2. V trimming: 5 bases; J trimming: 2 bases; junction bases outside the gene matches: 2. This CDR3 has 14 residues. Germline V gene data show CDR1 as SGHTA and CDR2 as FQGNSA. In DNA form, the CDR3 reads TGTGCCAGCAGCCTGGGACTAGCCACAGATACGCAGTATTTT. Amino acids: CASSLGLATDTQYF.

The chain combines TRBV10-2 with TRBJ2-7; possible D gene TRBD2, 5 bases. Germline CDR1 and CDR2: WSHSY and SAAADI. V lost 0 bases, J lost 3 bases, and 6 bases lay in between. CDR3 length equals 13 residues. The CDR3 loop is CASSESEVYEQYF. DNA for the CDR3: TGCGCCAGCAGTGAGTCGGAGGTCTACGAGCAGTACTTC.

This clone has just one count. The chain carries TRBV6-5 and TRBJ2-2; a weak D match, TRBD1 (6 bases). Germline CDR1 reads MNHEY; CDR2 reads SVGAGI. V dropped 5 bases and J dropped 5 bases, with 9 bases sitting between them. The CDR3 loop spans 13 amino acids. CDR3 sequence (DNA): TGTGCCAGCAGTCTTACAGGGACCGGGGAGCTGTTTTTT. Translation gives CASSLTGTGELFF.

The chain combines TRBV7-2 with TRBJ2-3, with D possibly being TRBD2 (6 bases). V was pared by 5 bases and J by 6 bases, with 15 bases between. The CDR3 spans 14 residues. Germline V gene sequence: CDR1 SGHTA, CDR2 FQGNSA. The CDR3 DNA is TGTGCCAGCAGCCCCGGGGACGGAGGGGATACGCAGTATTTT. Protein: CASSPGDGGDTQYF.

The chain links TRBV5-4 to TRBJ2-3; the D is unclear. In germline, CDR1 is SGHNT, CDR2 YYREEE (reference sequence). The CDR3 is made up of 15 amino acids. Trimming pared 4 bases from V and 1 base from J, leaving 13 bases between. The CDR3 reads CASSRETTRTDTQYF. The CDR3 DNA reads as TGTGCCAGCAGCCGCGAAACCACCCGCACAGATACGCAGTATTTT.

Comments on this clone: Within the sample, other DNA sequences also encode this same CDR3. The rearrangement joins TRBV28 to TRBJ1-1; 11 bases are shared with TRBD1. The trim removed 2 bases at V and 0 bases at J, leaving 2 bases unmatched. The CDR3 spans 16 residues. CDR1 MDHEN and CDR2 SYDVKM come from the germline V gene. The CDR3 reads CASSLRTGGLNTEAFF. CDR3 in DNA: TGTGCCAGCAGTTTAAGGACAGGGGGCTTGAACACTGAAGCTTTCTTT.

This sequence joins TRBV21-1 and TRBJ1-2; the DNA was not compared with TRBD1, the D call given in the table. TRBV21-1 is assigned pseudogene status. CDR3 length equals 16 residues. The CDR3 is CASSTNSPFVNDGYTF. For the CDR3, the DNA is TGTGCCAGCAGCACGAACAGTCCCTTTGTTAACGATGGCTACACCTTC.